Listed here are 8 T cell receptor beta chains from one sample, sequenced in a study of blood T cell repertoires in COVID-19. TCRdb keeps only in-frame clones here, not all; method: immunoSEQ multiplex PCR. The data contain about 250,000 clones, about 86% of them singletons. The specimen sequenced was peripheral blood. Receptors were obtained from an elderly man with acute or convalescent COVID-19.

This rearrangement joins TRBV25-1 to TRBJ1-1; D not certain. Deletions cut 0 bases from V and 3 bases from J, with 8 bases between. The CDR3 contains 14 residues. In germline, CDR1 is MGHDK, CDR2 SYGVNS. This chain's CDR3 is CASSEYRGHTEAFF. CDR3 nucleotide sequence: TGTGCCAGCAGTGAATATCGCGGGCACACTGAAGCTTTCTTT.

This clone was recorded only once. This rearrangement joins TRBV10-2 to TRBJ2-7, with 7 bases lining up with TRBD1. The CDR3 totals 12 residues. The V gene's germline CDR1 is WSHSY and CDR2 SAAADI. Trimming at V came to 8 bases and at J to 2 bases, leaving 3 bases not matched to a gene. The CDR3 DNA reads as TGCGCCAGCCTCGACAGGGCCTACGAGCAGTACTTC. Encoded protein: CASLDRAYEQYF.

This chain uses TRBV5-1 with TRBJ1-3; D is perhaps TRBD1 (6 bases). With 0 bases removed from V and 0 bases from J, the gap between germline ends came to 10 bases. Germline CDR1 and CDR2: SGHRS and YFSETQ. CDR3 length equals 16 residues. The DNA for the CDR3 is TGCGCCAGCAGCTTGGAGGGGGATCACTCTGGAAACACCATATATTTT. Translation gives CASSLEGDHSGNTIYF.

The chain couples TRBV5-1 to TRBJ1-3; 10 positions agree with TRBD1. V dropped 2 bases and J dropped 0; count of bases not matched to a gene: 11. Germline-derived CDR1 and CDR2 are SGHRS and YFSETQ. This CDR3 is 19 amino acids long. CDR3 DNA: TGCGCCAGCAGCTTCCGGACAGGGGGAGAAGGGAGCTCTGGAAACACCATATATTTT. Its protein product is CASSFRTGGEGSSGNTIYF. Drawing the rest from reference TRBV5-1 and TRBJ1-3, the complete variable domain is KAGVTQTPRYLIKTRGQQVTLSCSPISGHRSVSWYQQTPGQGLQFLFEYFSETQRNKGNFPGRFSGRQFSNSRSEMNVSTLELGDSALYLCASSFRTGGEGSSGNTIYFGEGSWLTVV.

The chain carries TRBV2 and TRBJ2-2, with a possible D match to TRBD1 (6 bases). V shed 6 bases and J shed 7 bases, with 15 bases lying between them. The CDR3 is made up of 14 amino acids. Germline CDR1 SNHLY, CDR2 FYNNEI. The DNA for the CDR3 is TGTGCCAGCAGGGGGCCAGGGGTGAACGGGGAGCTGTTTTTT. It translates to CASRGPGVNGELFF.

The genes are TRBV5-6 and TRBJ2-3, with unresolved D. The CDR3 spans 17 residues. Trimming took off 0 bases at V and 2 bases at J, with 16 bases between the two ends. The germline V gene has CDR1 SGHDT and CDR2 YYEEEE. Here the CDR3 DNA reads TGTGCCAGCAGCTTGGATTGGCTGGCCTCCAACACAGATACGCAGTATTTT. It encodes CASSLDWLASNTDTQYF.

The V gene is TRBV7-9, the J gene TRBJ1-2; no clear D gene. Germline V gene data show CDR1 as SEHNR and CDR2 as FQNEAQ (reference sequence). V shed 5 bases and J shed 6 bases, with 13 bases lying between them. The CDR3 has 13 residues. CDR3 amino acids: CASSPLPGNGYTF. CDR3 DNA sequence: TGTGCCAGCAGCCCCCTCCCGGGAAATGGCTACACCTTC.

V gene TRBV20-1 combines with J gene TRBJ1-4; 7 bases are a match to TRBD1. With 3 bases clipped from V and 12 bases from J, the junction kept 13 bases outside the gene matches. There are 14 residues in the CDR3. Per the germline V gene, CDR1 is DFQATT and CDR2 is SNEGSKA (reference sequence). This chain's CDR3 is CSASRQGPLIQLFF. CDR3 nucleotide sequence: TGCAGTGCTAGTAGACAGGGCCCCTTAATACAACTGTTTTTT.